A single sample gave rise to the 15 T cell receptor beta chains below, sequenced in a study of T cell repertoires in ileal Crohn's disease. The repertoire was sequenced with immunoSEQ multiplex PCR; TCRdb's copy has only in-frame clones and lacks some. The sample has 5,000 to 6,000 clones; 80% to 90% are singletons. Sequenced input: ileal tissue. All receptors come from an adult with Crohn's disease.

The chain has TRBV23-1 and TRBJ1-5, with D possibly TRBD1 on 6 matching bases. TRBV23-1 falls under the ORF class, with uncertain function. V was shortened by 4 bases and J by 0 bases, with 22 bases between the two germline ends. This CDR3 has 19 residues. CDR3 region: CASSPPPMRQEHSNQPQHF. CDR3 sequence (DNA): TGCGCCAGCAGTCCCCCGCCTATGCGACAGGAGCATAGCAATCAGCCCCAGCATTTT.

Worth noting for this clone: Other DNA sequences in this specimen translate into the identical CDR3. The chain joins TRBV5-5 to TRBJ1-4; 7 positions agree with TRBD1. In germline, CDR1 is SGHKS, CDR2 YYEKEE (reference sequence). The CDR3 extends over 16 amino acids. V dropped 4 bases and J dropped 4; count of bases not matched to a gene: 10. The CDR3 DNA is TGTGCCAGCAGCCTGGGGACAGTGCCCGATAATGAAAAACTGTTTTTT. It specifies CASSLGTVPDNEKLFF.

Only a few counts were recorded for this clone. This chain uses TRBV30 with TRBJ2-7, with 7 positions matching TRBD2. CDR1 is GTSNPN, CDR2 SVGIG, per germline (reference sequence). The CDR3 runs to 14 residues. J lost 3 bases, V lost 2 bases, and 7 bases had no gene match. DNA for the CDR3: TGTGCCTGGAGTTGGGGGGGTTGGGGCTACGAGCAGTACTTC. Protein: CAWSWGGWGYEQYF.

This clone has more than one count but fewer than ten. Here the CDR3 reads CASSSQGARGNQPQHF. CDR3 in DNA: TGTGCCAGCAGCTCACAGGGGGCGAGGGGCAATCAGCCCCAGCATTTT. The rearrangement joins TRBV21-1 to TRBJ1-5; the DNA was not used to check the table's D call, TRBD1. TRBV21-1 is annotated as a pseudogene. The CDR3 length is 16 residues.

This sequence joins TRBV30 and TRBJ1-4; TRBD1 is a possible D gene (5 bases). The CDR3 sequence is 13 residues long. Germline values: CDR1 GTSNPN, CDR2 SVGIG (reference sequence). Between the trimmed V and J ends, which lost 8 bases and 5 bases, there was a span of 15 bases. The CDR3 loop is CAAPGVVNEKLFF. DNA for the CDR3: TGTGCCGCACCGGGGGTGGTGAATGAAAAACTGTTTTTT.

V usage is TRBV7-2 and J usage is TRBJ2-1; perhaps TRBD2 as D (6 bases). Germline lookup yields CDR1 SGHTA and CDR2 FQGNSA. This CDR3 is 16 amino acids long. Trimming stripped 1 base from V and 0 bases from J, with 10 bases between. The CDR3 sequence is CASSLVGGSSYNEQFF. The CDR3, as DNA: TGTGCCAGCAGCTTAGTGGGGGGTAGCTCCTACAATGAGCAGTTCTTC. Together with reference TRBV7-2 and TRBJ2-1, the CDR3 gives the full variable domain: GAGVSQSPSNKVTEKGKDVELRCDPISGHTALYWYRQSLGQGLEFLIYFQGNSAPDKSGLPSDRFSAERTGGSVSTLTIQRTQQEDSAVYLCASSLVGGSSYNEQFFGPGTRLTVL.

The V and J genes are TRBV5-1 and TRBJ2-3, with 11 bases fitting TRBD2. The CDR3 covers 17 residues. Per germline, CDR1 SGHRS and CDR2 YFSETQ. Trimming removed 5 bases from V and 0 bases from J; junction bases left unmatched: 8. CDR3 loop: CASRGTSGTSSTDTQYF. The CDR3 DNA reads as TGCGCCAGCAGAGGGACTAGCGGAACTTCTAGCACAGATACGCAGTATTTT.

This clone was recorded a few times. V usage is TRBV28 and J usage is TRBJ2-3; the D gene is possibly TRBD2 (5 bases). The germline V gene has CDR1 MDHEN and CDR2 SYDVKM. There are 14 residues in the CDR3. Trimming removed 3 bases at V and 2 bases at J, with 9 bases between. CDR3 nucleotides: TGTGCCAGCAGTTTCAACGGGAACACAGATACGCAGTATTTT. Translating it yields CASSFNGNTDTQYF.

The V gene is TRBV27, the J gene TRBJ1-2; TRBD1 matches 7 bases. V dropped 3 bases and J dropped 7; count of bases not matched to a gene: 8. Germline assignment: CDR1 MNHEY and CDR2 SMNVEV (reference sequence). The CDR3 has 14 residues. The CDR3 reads CASSLPTGRGGYTF. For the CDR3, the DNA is TGTGCCAGCAGTTTGCCGACAGGGCGGGGTGGCTACACCTTC.

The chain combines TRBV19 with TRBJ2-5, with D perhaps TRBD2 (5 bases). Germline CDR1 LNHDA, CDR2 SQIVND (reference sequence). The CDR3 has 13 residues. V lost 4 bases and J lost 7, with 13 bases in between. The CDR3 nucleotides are TGTGCCAGTAGTACCTCCCTACGGGGGACCCAGTACTTC. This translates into CASSTSLRGTQYF.

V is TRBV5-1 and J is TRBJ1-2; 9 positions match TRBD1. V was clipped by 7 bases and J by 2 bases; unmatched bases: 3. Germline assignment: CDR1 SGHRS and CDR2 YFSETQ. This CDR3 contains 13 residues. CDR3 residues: CASGTGTNYGYTF. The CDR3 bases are TGCGCCAGCGGGACAGGGACAAACTATGGCTACACCTTC.

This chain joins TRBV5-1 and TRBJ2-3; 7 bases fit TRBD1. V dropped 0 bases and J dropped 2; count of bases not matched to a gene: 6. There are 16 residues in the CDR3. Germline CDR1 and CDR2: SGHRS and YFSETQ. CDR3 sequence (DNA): TGCGCCAGCAGCTTGGAAGGGGGCAGACTCACAGATACGCAGTATTTT. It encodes CASSLEGGRLTDTQYF. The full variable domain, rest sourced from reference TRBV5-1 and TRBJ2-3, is KAGVTQTPRYLIKTRGQQVTLSCSPISGHRSVSWYQQTPGQGLQFLFEYFSETQRNKGNFPGRFSGRQFSNSRSEMNVSTLELGDSALYLCASSLEGGRLTDTQYFGPGTRLTVL.

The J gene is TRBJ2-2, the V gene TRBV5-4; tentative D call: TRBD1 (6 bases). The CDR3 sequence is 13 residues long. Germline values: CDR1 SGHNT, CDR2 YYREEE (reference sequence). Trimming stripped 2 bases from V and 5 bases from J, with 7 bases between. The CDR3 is CASSFGQTGELFF. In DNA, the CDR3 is TGTGCCAGCAGCTTCGGACAGACCGGGGAGCTGTTTTTT. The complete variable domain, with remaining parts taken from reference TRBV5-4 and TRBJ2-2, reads ETGVTQSPTHLIKTRGQQVTLRCSSQSGHNTVSWYQQALGQGPQFIFQYYREEENGRGNFPPRFSGLQFPNYSSELNVNALELDDSALYLCASSFGQTGELFFGEGSRLTVL.

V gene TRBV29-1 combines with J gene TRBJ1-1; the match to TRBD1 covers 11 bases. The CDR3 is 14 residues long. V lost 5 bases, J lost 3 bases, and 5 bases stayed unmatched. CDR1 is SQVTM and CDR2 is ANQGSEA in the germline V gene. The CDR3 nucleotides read TGCAGCGTTAAGGGGACAGGGGGTGACACTGAAGCTTTCTTT. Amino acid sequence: CSVKGTGGDTEAFF.

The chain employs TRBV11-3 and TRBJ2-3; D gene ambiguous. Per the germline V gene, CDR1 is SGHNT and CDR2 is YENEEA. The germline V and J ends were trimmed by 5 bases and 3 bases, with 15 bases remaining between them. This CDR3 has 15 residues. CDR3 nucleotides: TGTGCCAGCAGCCCTGACTCAGCGAGAACAGATACGCAGTATTTT. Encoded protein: CASSPDSARTDTQYF.